Presented here are 11 T cell receptor beta chains from one specimen sequenced in a study of early T cells in non-severe SARS-CoV-2 infection. TCRdb analysed the 5' RACE reads with MiXCR anew, one entry per CDR3 protein. Seen here are about 55,000 distinct CDR3 sequences, around 6.6% observed once, and the top ten hold approximately 5.5%. The source material was whole blood, sampled at baseline. The source of these receptors is an adult who was a healthcare worker with PCR-confirmed SARS-CoV-2 infection or an uninfected control (not recorded which).

This clonotype was seen many times. V gene TRBV6-2 or TRBV6-3 combines with J gene TRBJ2-7; D perhaps matches TRBD1 (6 bases). The CDR3 runs 17 residues. V was shortened by 6 bases and J by 0 bases, with 21 bases between the two germline ends. Per the germline V gene, CDR1 is MNHEY and CDR2 is SVGEGT. The DNA for the CDR3 is TGTGCCAGCAGCCTACGATATCCGGCAGGGGCCTCCTACGAGCAGTACTTC. The encoded protein is CASSLRYPAGASYEQYF.

Many counts were recorded for this clonotype. V gene TRBV3-1 combines with J gene TRBJ2-2, with unresolved D. The length of the CDR3 is 12 residues. V was pared by 4 bases and J by 3 bases, with 3 bases between. Germline V lookup: CDR1 LGHDT, CDR2 YNNKEL (reference sequence). DNA for the CDR3: TGTGCCAGCAGCCTCTACACCGGGGAGCTGTTTTTT. Protein sequence: CASSLYTGELFF.

This clonotype showed up just a few times. The chain joins TRBV12-3 or TRBV12-4 to TRBJ2-3; 8 bases match TRBD1. The V segment lost 8 bases and the J segment 5 bases; nucleotides outside the gene matches: 15. The CDR3 has 16 residues. This chain's CDR3 is CASSFDVGQGGDTQYF. CDR3 DNA sequence: TGTGCCAGCTCTTTTGACGTCGGACAGGGTGGAGATACGCAGTATTTT.

This clonotype was observed a few times. The chain uses TRBV20-1 and TRBJ1-3; 9 bases are shared with TRBD1. The CDR3 contains 17 residues. The junction had 16 bases not matched to a gene; V was cut back by 6 bases and J by 4 bases. Germline-derived CDR1 and CDR2 are DFQATT and SNEGSKA (reference sequence). The CDR3 nucleotides are TGCAGTGCCTTCGATGCCGGGGACAGGGCGAAAGGAAACACCATATATTTT. Translation: CSAFDAGDRAKGNTIYF.

Here the CDR3 reads CASSLTGVRITDTQYF. The CDR3 region has the DNA TGTGCCAGCAGTTTAACAGGGGTTAGAATCACAGATACGCAGTATTTT. The gene calls are TRBV27 and TRBJ2-3; 7 nucleotides line up with TRBD1. CDR3 size: 16 residues. Germline CDR1 reads MNHEY; CDR2 reads SMNVEV (reference sequence). Trimming at V came to 2 bases and at J to 2 bases, leaving 7 bases not matched to a gene.

This clonotype was observed at least ten times. The V call is TRBV28, the J call TRBJ1-1; no reliable D call. CDR3 length: 18 residues. Deletions cut 1 base from V and 0 bases from J, with 18 bases between. CDR1 MDHEN and CDR2 SYDVKM come from the germline V gene. The chain's CDR3 is CASSLLIGGRTMNTEAFF. DNA for the CDR3: TGTGCCAGCAGTTTATTGATCGGTGGCAGGACCATGAACACTGAAGCTTTCTTT. Using reference TRBV28 and TRBJ1-1 for the parts outside the CDR3, the full variable domain is DVKVTQSSRYLVKRTGEKVFLECVQDMDHENMFWYRQDPGLGLRLIYFSYDVKMKEKGDIPEGYSVSREKKERFSLILESASTNQTSMYLCASSLLIGGRTMNTEAFFGQGTRLTVV.

This clonotype was counted many times. The J gene is TRBJ2-3, the V gene TRBV7-2; no clear D gene. CDR1 is SGHTA, CDR2 FQGNSA, per germline. The V gene lost 1 base and the J gene lost 4 bases, with 12 bases spanning the gap. There are 15 residues in the CDR3. The CDR3: CASSLDSTRADTQYF. CDR3 DNA: TGTGCCAGCAGCTTAGATTCAACTCGCGCAGATACGCAGTATTTT.

The chain recombines TRBV6-5 with TRBJ1-1; 8 nucleotides line up with TRBD1. Germline V lookup: CDR1 MNHEY, CDR2 SVGAGI. V shed 6 bases, J shed 0 bases, and the junction held 9 bases outside the gene matches. CDR3 length: 16 residues. The CDR3 DNA reads TGTGCCAGCAGCCGTCCCGGGACAGGAATGAACACTGAAGCTTTCTTT. Its translation is CASSRPGTGMNTEAFF.

The table lists this clonotype with many counts. The V call is TRBV6-5, the J call TRBJ1-2; D ambiguous. The V end was cut by 5 bases, the J end by 2 bases, with 9 bases between. Germline V lookup: CDR1 MNHEY, CDR2 SVGAGI. The CDR3 sequence is 13 residues long. The CDR3 sequence is CASSVKWNYGYTF. The DNA for the CDR3 is TGTGCCAGCAGTGTGAAGTGGAACTATGGCTACACCTTC.

This clonotype showed up just a few times. The genes are TRBV6-2 or TRBV6-3 and TRBJ2-3; 9 positions match TRBD2. V gave up 7 bases and J gave up 10 bases; unmatched junction bases: 12. The CDR3 has 14 amino acids. Germline values: CDR1 MNHEY, CDR2 SVGEGT. In DNA, the CDR3 is TGTGCCAGCAACCTCGCCGGGACTAGCCCTCCGCAGTATTTT. It yields the protein CASNLAGTSPPQYF.

This clonotype has at least ten counts. The V call is TRBV24-1, the J call TRBJ2-3; possibly TRBD2 for D (6 bases). V gave up 4 bases and J gave up 4 bases, with 17 bases separating them. Germline V CDR1 and CDR2: KGHDR, SFDVKD. The CDR3 totals 16 residues. CDR3 residues: CATSDPTSSSADTQYF. The CDR3, as DNA: TGTGCCACCAGTGACCCGACTAGTTCGAGTGCAGATACGCAGTATTTT.